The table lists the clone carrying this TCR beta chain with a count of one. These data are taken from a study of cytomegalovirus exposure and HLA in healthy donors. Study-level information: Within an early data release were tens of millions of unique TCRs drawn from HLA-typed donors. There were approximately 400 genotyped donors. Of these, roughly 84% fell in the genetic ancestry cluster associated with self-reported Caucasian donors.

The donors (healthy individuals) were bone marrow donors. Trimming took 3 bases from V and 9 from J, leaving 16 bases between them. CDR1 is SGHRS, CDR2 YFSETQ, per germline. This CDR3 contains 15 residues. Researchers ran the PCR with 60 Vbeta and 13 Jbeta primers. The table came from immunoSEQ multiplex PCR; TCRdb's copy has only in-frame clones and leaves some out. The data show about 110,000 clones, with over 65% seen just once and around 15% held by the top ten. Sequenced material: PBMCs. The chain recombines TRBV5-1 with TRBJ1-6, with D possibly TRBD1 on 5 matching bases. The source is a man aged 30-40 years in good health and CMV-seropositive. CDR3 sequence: CASSSRGGSSSPLHF. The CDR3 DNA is TGCGCCAGCAGCTCCCGGGGGGGTAGCAGTTCACCCCTCCACTTT.